This TCR beta chain was sequenced in a study of blood T cell repertoires in COVID-19. Study details: Researchers got acute and convalescent COVID-19 samples from the United States, Italy and Spain.

V was pared by 4 bases and J by 2 bases, with 11 bases between. CDR1 is KGHSY, CDR2 FQNENV, per germline. This CDR3 has 15 residues. The table came from immunoSEQ multiplex PCR; TCRdb's copy has only in-frame clones and leaves some out. The table lists about 260,000 clones, approximately 90% of them singletons. This sequence originates from a woman aged 45 to 65 who had recovered from COVID-19. The sample consisted of PBMCs or T cells enriched from blood (not recorded which). The chain uses TRBV16 and TRBJ1-4; D is unclear. For the CDR3, the DNA is TGTGCCAGCAGCCCCCGTCGGGGTACTAATGAAAAACTGTTTTTT. Amino acids: CASSPRRGTNEKLFF.